The clone carrying this T cell receptor (beta chain) was counted between two and nine times. What it binds is unknown. The sample is drawn from a study of T-cell memory formation after mild COVID-19. The wider study: Largely, TCR clusters stayed within a single donor.

CDR3 length equals 17 residues. V lost 6 bases, J lost 0 bases, and 6 bases stayed unmatched. The study, taken as a whole, reports: Some clones that responded turned up in pre-infection memory, which suggests that cross-reactive memory joined in.

TCRdb analysed the 5' RACE reads with MiXCR anew, one entry per CDR3 protein. This table has about 340,000 distinct CDR3 sequences, around a fifth appearing once. This sequence was found in an adult woman who had mild COVID-19 (a few samples of this study predate the infection). Cell type and time point are not known. The gene calls are TRBV12-3 or TRBV12-4 and TRBJ2-6; 9 positions match TRBD1. Input material: PBMCs or a T cell subset sorted from them (not recorded which). This chain's CDR3 is CASRRDRVLSGANVLTF. CDR3 bases: TGTGCCAGCAGGAGGGACAGGGTCCTCTCTGGGGCCAACGTCCTGACTTTC.